Listed below are T cell receptor beta chains from one sample, sequenced in a study of OX40 agonist ivuxolimab in advanced cancers. The protocol was immunoSEQ multiplex PCR, while the TCRdb copy is restricted to in-frame clones and leaves out a portion. The sample shows tens of thousands of clones, 65% to 85% of them seen only once. The material was CD4+ or CD8+ T cells sorted from blood, obtained in a trial of the OX40 agonist ivuxolimab. The receptors were gathered from an adult with an advanced solid tumor such as melanoma, head and neck, liver or kidney cancer. Both conserved end residues are part of each CDR3. Fields, in order: V gene, D gene, CDR3 length, clone size, J gene, CDR3 DNA, CDR3 protein. A D gene is named only where the DNA matches it firmly. Clone sizes are given selectively: once, few, many, or a class where the clone is expanded.

V gene: TRBV7-8; D gene: -; CDR3 length: 15; clone size: -; J gene: TRBJ1-1; CDR3 DNA: TGTGCCAGCAGCTACCCCTGGGGGGGAGACACTGAAGCTTTCTTT; CDR3 protein: CASSYPWGGDTEAFF
V gene: TRBV9; D gene: -; CDR3 length: 17; clone size: few; J gene: TRBJ1-6; CDR3 DNA: TGTGCCAGCAGCGTAGAGCCCCATACAGGGTTGGATTCACCCCTCCACTTT; CDR3 protein: CASSVEPHTGLDSPLHF
V gene: TRBV9; D gene: -; CDR3 length: 16; clone size: -; J gene: TRBJ2-2; CDR3 DNA: TGTGCCAGCAGCAGATGGACCGACAGGAACACCGGGGAGCTGTTTTTT; CDR3 protein: CASSRWTDRNTGELFF
V gene: TRBV7-2; D gene: TRBD2; CDR3 length: 17; clone size: -; J gene: TRBJ2-1; CDR3 DNA: TGTGCCAGCAGCCAGATCGGGGCGGGAGGGCCAAGGAATGAGCAGTTCTTC; CDR3 protein: CASSQIGAGGPRNEQFF
V gene: TRBV12-5; D gene: -; CDR3 length: 14; clone size: -; J gene: TRBJ1-3; CDR3 DNA: TGTGCTAGTCAACCCACAGGGACTGGAAACACCATATATTTT; CDR3 protein: CASQPTGTGNTIYF
V gene: TRBV14; D gene: -; CDR3 length: 14; clone size: -; J gene: TRBJ1-1; CDR3 DNA: TGTGCCAGCAGCCAACCGGACGAGAACACTGAAGCTTTCTTT; CDR3 protein: CASSQPDENTEAFF
V gene: TRBV5-1; D gene: -; CDR3 length: 11; clone size: -; J gene: TRBJ2-1; CDR3 DNA: TGCGCCAGCAGCTTGGGTCCTGAGCAGTTCTTC; CDR3 protein: CASSLGPEQFF
V gene: TRBV6-4; D gene: TRBD2; CDR3 length: 15; clone size: -; J gene: TRBJ2-1; CDR3 DNA: TGTGCCAGCTCGAAAACTAGCGGCACCAACAATGAGCAGTTCTTC; CDR3 protein: CASSKTSGTNNEQFF
V gene: TRBV11-2; D gene: TRBD2; CDR3 length: 13; clone size: -; J gene: TRBJ2-1; CDR3 DNA: TGTGCCAGCAGCCCGGGGAGGGGATATGAGCAGTTCTTC; CDR3 protein: CASSPGRGYEQFF
V gene: TRBV11-3; D gene: TRBD2; CDR3 length: 15; clone size: -; J gene: TRBJ2-1; CDR3 DNA: TGTGCCAGCAGCAAGGGACTAGCGGACTACAATGAGCAGTTCTTC; CDR3 protein: CASSKGLADYNEQFF
V gene: TRBV7-6; D gene: -; CDR3 length: 13; clone size: -; J gene: TRBJ2-1; CDR3 DNA: TGTGCCAGCAGCTCCCGTGGGCCCGTGAAGCAGTTCTTC; CDR3 protein: CASSSRGPVKQFF
V gene: TRBV6-1; D gene: TRBD1; CDR3 length: 15; clone size: -; J gene: TRBJ1-5; CDR3 DNA: TGTGCCAGCAGACCCGGACAGGGTCAGAATCAGCCCCAGCATTTT; CDR3 protein: CASRPGQGQNQPQHF
V gene: TRBV11-3; D gene: -; CDR3 length: 13; clone size: -; J gene: TRBJ2-7; CDR3 DNA: TGTGCCAGCAGCTTAGGACCCGCCTACGAGCAGTACTTC; CDR3 protein: CASSLGPAYEQYF
V gene: TRBV19; D gene: TRBD2; CDR3 length: 15; clone size: -; J gene: TRBJ2-7; CDR3 DNA: TGTGCCAGTAGTATAGCGGCTAGCGGGACCTACGAGCAGTACTTC; CDR3 protein: CASSIAASGTYEQYF
V gene: TRBV7-9; D gene: -; CDR3 length: 13; clone size: -; J gene: TRBJ2-3; CDR3 DNA: TGTGCCAGCAGCGTCCGGGACTCCGAATTCCAGTATTTT; CDR3 protein: CASSVRDSEFQYF
V gene: TRBV19; D gene: -; CDR3 length: 13; clone size: -; J gene: TRBJ2-1; CDR3 DNA: TGTGCCAGTAGTATAACTCCATCAAATGAGCAGTTCTTC; CDR3 protein: CASSITPSNEQFF
V gene: TRBV4-1; D gene: -; CDR3 length: 15; clone size: -; J gene: TRBJ1-4; CDR3 DNA: TGCGCCAGCAGCCACCGACAGGCCTCTGAAGAAAAACTGTTTTTT; CDR3 protein: CASSHRQASEEKLFF
V gene: TRBV15; D gene: -; CDR3 length: 15; clone size: -; J gene: TRBJ2-3; CDR3 DNA: TGTGCCACCAGCAGAGGTCACAGCAGCACAGATACGCAGTATTTT; CDR3 protein: CATSRGHSSTDTQYF
V gene: TRBV4-1; D gene: -; CDR3 length: 15; clone size: -; J gene: TRBJ1-5; CDR3 DNA: TGCGCCAGCAGCCAAGAGGAGACCAGCGGTCAGCCCCAGCATTTT; CDR3 protein: CASSQEETSGQPQHF
V gene: TRBV7-9; D gene: -; CDR3 length: 16; clone size: -; J gene: TRBJ1-2; CDR3 DNA: TGTGCCAGCAGCCAGGGGCAGGGCGAGTATTTAGATGGCTACACCTTC; CDR3 protein: CASSQGQGEYLDGYTF
V gene: TRBV7-9; D gene: -; CDR3 length: 13; clone size: -; J gene: TRBJ1-1; CDR3 DNA: TGTGCCAGCAGCTTTTTACAGGGACGAGAAGCTTTCTTT; CDR3 protein: CASSFLQGREAFF
V gene: TRBV9; D gene: -; CDR3 length: 14; clone size: -; J gene: TRBJ1-2; CDR3 DNA: TGTGCCAGCAGCCCACCGGGGGGTGGACTCGGCTACACCTTC; CDR3 protein: CASSPPGGGLGYTF
V gene: TRBV7-9; D gene: -; CDR3 length: 15; clone size: -; J gene: TRBJ2-3; CDR3 DNA: TGTGCCAGCAGCTTGGACCGAGGAGGTCGAGATACGCAGTATTTT; CDR3 protein: CASSLDRGGRDTQYF
V gene: TRBV19; D gene: TRBD2; CDR3 length: 16; clone size: -; J gene: TRBJ2-3; CDR3 DNA: TGTGCCAGTAGTATTGGTAGCGGGGCTAGCACAGATACGCAGTATTTT; CDR3 protein: CASSIGSGASTDTQYF
V gene: TRBV19; D gene: TRBD2; CDR3 length: 15; clone size: -; J gene: TRBJ2-7; CDR3 DNA: TGTGCCAGTAGTTCCTCTCGTCCTAGCGGATACGAGCAGTACTTC; CDR3 protein: CASSSSRPSGYEQYF
V gene: TRBV2; D gene: -; CDR3 length: 12; clone size: -; J gene: TRBJ2-7; CDR3 DNA: TGTGCCAGCAGTGAGGTCTACTACGAGCAGTACTTC; CDR3 protein: CASSEVYYEQYF
V gene: TRBV5-8; D gene: TRBD1; CDR3 length: 16; clone size: -; J gene: TRBJ1-2; CDR3 DNA: TGTGCCAGCAGCCCGGCACCGGGACAGGGCTGGAATGGCTACACCTTC; CDR3 protein: CASSPAPGQGWNGYTF
V gene: TRBV7-6; D gene: -; CDR3 length: 14; clone size: few; J gene: TRBJ2-5; CDR3 DNA: TGTGCCAGCAGCTCTGAGACTAGTTTCGAGACCCAGTACTTC; CDR3 protein: CASSSETSFETQYF
V gene: TRBV11-3; D gene: -; CDR3 length: 12; clone size: -; J gene: TRBJ1-4; CDR3 DNA: TGTGCCAGCAGCTTAGATTATGAAAAACTGTTTTTT; CDR3 protein: CASSLDYEKLFF
V gene: TRBV7-2; D gene: -; CDR3 length: 18; clone size: -; J gene: TRBJ1-3; CDR3 DNA: TGTGCCAGCAGCTTAGATGTGGGGAAGGGCGAACCTGGAAACACCATATATTTT; CDR3 protein: CASSLDVGKGEPGNTIYF
V gene: TRBV5-5; D gene: -; CDR3 length: 16; clone size: -; J gene: TRBJ1-1; CDR3 DNA: TGTGCCAGCAGCACGCAGAGCGGGGGACGGCTTACTGAAGCTTTCTTT; CDR3 protein: CASSTQSGGRLTEAFF
V gene: TRBV2; D gene: -; CDR3 length: 18; clone size: -; J gene: TRBJ1-2; CDR3 DNA: TGTGCCAGCAGTGAAGCGCTTGGGGGGGAGGGGCCCAACTATGGCTACACCTTC; CDR3 protein: CASSEALGGEGPNYGYTF
V gene: TRBV19; D gene: -; CDR3 length: 15; clone size: once; J gene: TRBJ2-6; CDR3 DNA: TGTGCCAGTAGTGGAGATCTCTCTGGGGCCAACGTCCTGACTTTC; CDR3 protein: CASSGDLSGANVLTF
V gene: TRBV7-3; D gene: -; CDR3 length: 14; clone size: -; J gene: TRBJ2-3; CDR3 DNA: TGTGCCAGCAGCGGTGTTGGAAGCACAGATACGCAGTATTTT; CDR3 protein: CASSGVGSTDTQYF
V gene: TRBV10-2; D gene: TRBD2; CDR3 length: 16; clone size: -; J gene: TRBJ2-1; CDR3 DNA: TGCGCCAGCAGCGAAACTAGCGGGAGACCCTACAATGAGCAGTTCTTC; CDR3 protein: CASSETSGRPYNEQFF
V gene: TRBV28; D gene: -; CDR3 length: 14; clone size: -; J gene: TRBJ2-2; CDR3 DNA: TGTGCCAGCAGGCCACCGGTTGACACCGGGGAGCTGTTTTTT; CDR3 protein: CASRPPVDTGELFF
V gene: TRBV9; D gene: TRBD1; CDR3 length: 13; clone size: -; J gene: TRBJ1-1; CDR3 DNA: TGTGCCAGCAGCGGCCGGGACAGCGGAGAAGCTTTCTTT; CDR3 protein: CASSGRDSGEAFF
V gene: TRBV5-1; D gene: -; CDR3 length: 14; clone size: once; J gene: TRBJ1-2; CDR3 DNA: TGCGCCAGCAGCGCCAAAGGGGAAACTTATGGCTACACCTTC; CDR3 protein: CASSAKGETYGYTF
V gene: TRBV11-2; D gene: -; CDR3 length: 12; clone size: few; J gene: TRBJ2-7; CDR3 DNA: TGTGCCAGCAGCTTAGGGTCCTACGAGCAGTACTTC; CDR3 protein: CASSLGSYEQYF
V gene: TRBV11-2; D gene: -; CDR3 length: 14; clone size: -; J gene: TRBJ2-2; CDR3 DNA: TGTGCCAGCAGCCCGGGCATAGGTACCGGGGAGCTGTTTTTT; CDR3 protein: CASSPGIGTGELFF